The 5 T cell receptor beta chains presented below share a single source sample, sequenced in a study of T-cell memory formation after mild COVID-19. TCRdb called the 5' RACE reads again in MiXCR, with one record for every CDR3 protein. Here the sample spans fewer than 650,000 distinct CDR3 sequences, about 20% being singletons. Input material: PBMCs or a T cell subset sorted from them (not recorded which). The origin of the receptors is an adult woman who had mild COVID-19 (a few samples of this study predate the infection). Cell type and time point are not known.

This clonotype was seen repeatedly, ten times or more. CDR3 region: CASSWGPNTEAFF. The CDR3 coding sequence is TGTGCCAGCAGCTGGGGACCAAACACTGAAGCTTTCTTT. The chain recombines TRBV5-6 with TRBJ1-1; D is possibly TRBD1 (5 bases). Germline CDR1 is SGHDT and CDR2 is YYEEEE. The CDR3 contains 13 residues. Trimming stripped 3 bases from V and 2 bases from J, with 8 bases between.

The chain uses TRBV6-2 or TRBV6-3 and TRBJ1-2; TRBD1 matches at 7 bases. Germline V CDR1 and CDR2: MNHEY, SVGEGT. Unmatched junction bases numbered 7, after V lost 5 bases and J lost 4 bases. The CDR3 covers 14 residues. As DNA, the CDR3 is TGTGCCAGCAGTATCTCGGGACAGAGCTATGGCTACACCTTC. Amino acids: CASSISGQSYGYTF.

This clonotype has more than one count but fewer than ten. This chain links TRBV5-1 with TRBJ1-1, with TRBD1 as a possible D gene (5 bases). Germline V gene lookup returns CDR1 SGHRS and CDR2 YFSETQ. The CDR3 runs to 14 residues. Trimming left V 3 bases short and J 2 bases short, with 11 bases between. This CDR3 is CASSSRGRNTEAFF. CDR3 DNA sequence: TGCGCCAGCAGCTCAAGGGGTAGAAACACTGAAGCTTTCTTT.

V gene TRBV19 combines with J gene TRBJ2-7; no reliable D call. Germline CDR1 is LNHDA and CDR2 is SQIVND (reference sequence). With 4 bases removed from V and 1 base from J, the gap between germline ends came to 8 bases. The CDR3 is made up of 13 amino acids. This CDR3 reads CASSRSISYEQYF. DNA of the CDR3: TGTGCCAGTAGTAGGTCCATTTCCTACGAGCAGTACTTC.

There are a few counts of this clonotype. The chain employs TRBV19 and TRBJ1-2; D ambiguous. CDR1 and CDR2 from the germline V gene are LNHDA and SQIVND (reference sequence). The CDR3 is 16 residues long. Trimming pared 0 bases from V and 8 bases from J, leaving 19 bases between. The CDR3 reads CASSIDILDGEGGYTF. The DNA for the CDR3 is TGTGCCAGTAGTATAGATATCTTGGACGGCGAAGGGGGCTACACCTTC.